Each of the 29 T cell receptor beta chains below was sequenced from the same sample in a study of blood T cell repertoires in COVID-19. Produced via immunoSEQ multiplex PCR; TCRdb's table is partial and in-frame only. This table holds about 380,000 clones, about 88% found once. Sequenced: PBMCs or T cells enriched from blood (not recorded which). These TCRs come from a woman between 18 and 30 years old who had recovered from COVID-19.

This clone was picked up a small number of times. CDR3 amino acids: CASSPTGSWTMAYGYTF. CDR3 DNA sequence: TGTGCCAGCAGTCCGACAGGGTCATGGACCATGGCATATGGCTACACCTTC. The rearrangement joins TRBV27 to TRBJ1-2; 7 bases are a match to TRBD1. CDR1 and CDR2 from the germline V gene are MNHEY and SMNVEV (reference sequence). This CDR3 is built from 17 residues. The trim removed 5 bases at V and 5 bases at J, leaving 17 bases unmatched.

The chain recombines TRBV29-1 with TRBJ2-3, with a possible D match to TRBD1 (6 bases). Germline CDR1 and CDR2: SQVTM and ANQGSEA. The length of the CDR3 is 16 residues. Between the trimmed V and J ends, which lost 6 bases and 1 base, there was a span of 20 bases. The CDR3 region is CSVNRPTGRGTDTQYF. CDR3 DNA: TGCAGCGTAAATAGGCCTACAGGGCGGGGCACAGATACGCAGTATTTT.

The CDR3 bases are TGCGCCAGCAGCCCAGGGACAGGGGATGAAAAACTGTTTTTT. Amino acids: CASSPGTGDEKLFF. This rearrangement joins TRBV5-1 to TRBJ1-4; 10 nucleotides line up with TRBD1. This CDR3 is built from 14 residues. Per the germline V gene, CDR1 is SGHRS and CDR2 is YFSETQ. Trimming took 4 bases from V and 6 from J; bases not matched to a gene: 3.

The V gene is TRBV28, the J gene TRBJ1-6; D is unresolved. Trimming removed 1 base from V and 2 bases from J, with 6 bases in between. The CDR3 extends over 15 amino acids. In germline, CDR1 is MDHEN, CDR2 SYDVKM. This chain's CDR3 is CASSLSGTYNSPLHF. CDR3 sequence (DNA): TGTGCCAGCAGTTTATCGGGTACCTATAATTCACCCCTCCACTTT.

The chain uses TRBV19 and TRBJ2-7; TRBD1 is a possible D gene (6 bases). CDR1 LNHDA and CDR2 SQIVND come from the germline V gene (reference sequence). Trimming removed 3 bases at V and 2 bases at J, with 14 bases between. The CDR3 runs to 15 residues. CDR3 amino acids: CASSIANRATYEQYF. The CDR3 DNA reads as TGTGCCAGTAGTATTGCGAACAGGGCAACCTACGAGCAGTACTTC.

V gene TRBV2 combines with J gene TRBJ2-7, with D perhaps TRBD2 (5 bases). This CDR3 region has 13 residues. Trimming pared 4 bases from V and 3 bases from J, leaving 10 bases between. In germline, CDR1 is SNHLY, CDR2 FYNNEI. CDR3 protein: CASSVGSSYEQYF. The CDR3 region has the DNA TGTGCCAGCAGTGTGGGGAGTAGCTACGAGCAGTACTTC.

The V gene is TRBV4-3, the J gene TRBJ2-3, with 8 bases aligning to TRBD1. V lost 5 bases and J lost 2; bases outside the gene matches: 6. CDR1 and CDR2 from the germline V gene are LGHNA and YSLEER. The CDR3 loop spans 15 amino acids. The CDR3 DNA is TGCGCCAGCAGCGTAACAGGGGGTTCCACAGATACGCAGTATTTT. Residues: CASSVTGGSTDTQYF.

The chain carries TRBV7-9 and TRBJ2-1; D call uncertain. Germline CDR1 and CDR2: SEHNR and FQNEAQ (reference sequence). Trimming stripped 3 bases from V and 7 bases from J, with 13 bases between. This CDR3 has 14 residues. This CDR3 is CASSFAAGVNEQFF. The DNA of the CDR3 is TGTGCCAGCAGCTTTGCGGCCGGAGTAAATGAGCAGTTCTTC.

This clone was detected only a few times. The chain has TRBV7-8 and TRBJ1-4; TRBD1 agrees at 11 bases. J was trimmed by 5 bases and V by 6 bases; bases with no gene match: 8. The germline CDR1 and CDR2 sequences are SGHVS and FQNEAQ. This CDR3 region has 16 residues. DNA for the CDR3: TGTGCCAGCAGAAAGGACAGGGGGCAAAGAAATGAAAAACTGTTTTTT. Its protein is CASRKDRGQRNEKLFF.

The chain joins TRBV5-1 to TRBJ1-2; D is undetermined. The CDR3 sequence is 14 residues long. Trimming shortened V by 2 bases and J by 0 bases, and 8 bases separated the two germline ends. Germline V gene data show CDR1 as SGHRS and CDR2 as YFSETQ. In DNA, the CDR3 is TGCGCCAGCAGCTTCGAGTTTTCTAACTATGGCTACACCTTC. Translation gives CASSFEFSNYGYTF.

The V and J genes are TRBV19 and TRBJ2-7, with D tentatively TRBD1 (5 bases). V gave up 4 bases and J gave up 4 bases, with 11 bases separating them. CDR1 is LNHDA, CDR2 SQIVND, per germline (reference sequence). The CDR3 has 13 residues. The CDR3 here is CASSSRQNYEQYF. In DNA form, the CDR3 reads TGTGCCAGTAGTAGCCGACAGAATTACGAGCAGTACTTC.

The chain links TRBV5-1 to TRBJ1-1; 8 bases are shared with TRBD1. V shed 4 bases, J shed 7 bases, and the junction held 6 bases outside the gene matches. The CDR3 length is 13 residues. CDR1 SGHRS and CDR2 YFSETQ come from the germline V gene. The CDR3 region has the DNA TGCGCCAGCAGCCCAGGACAGGGATTTGAAGCTTTCTTT. Translating gives CASSPGQGFEAFF.

The chain has TRBV10-3 and TRBJ1-4; 7 bases are shared with TRBD1. This CDR3 is built from 15 residues. V was clipped by 2 bases and J by 5 bases; unmatched bases: 5. Germline V lookup: CDR1 ENHRY, CDR2 SYGVKD. The CDR3 bases are TGTGCCATCAGTGAGACCGGGACAGAGAATGAAAAACTGTTTTTT. As protein: CAISETGTENEKLFF.

This chain uses TRBV27 with TRBJ2-1, with TRBD2 matching 7 bases. CDR1 and CDR2 from the germline V gene are MNHEY and SMNVEV (reference sequence). There are 16 residues in the CDR3. After removal of 5 bases from V and 4 bases from J, the junction contained 11 bases not matched to a gene. The CDR3 reads CASSPRLAVRYNEQFF. CDR3 DNA: TGTGCCAGCAGTCCTCGACTAGCAGTTAGGTACAATGAGCAGTTCTTC.

Only one count was recorded for this clone. This rearrangement joins TRBV11-2 to TRBJ2-7; TRBD2 agrees at 8 bases. The V segment lost 1 base and the J segment 3 bases; nucleotides outside the gene matches: 5. Germline loops: CDR1 SGHAT, CDR2 FQNNGV. The CDR3 extends over 15 amino acids. The CDR3 DNA follows: TGTGCCAGCAGCTTAGGGAGCGGGGGAAGCTACGAGCAGTACTTC. This gives the protein CASSLGSGGSYEQYF.

The chain combines TRBV18 with TRBJ1-1; tentative D call: TRBD1 (6 bases). This CDR3 is 14 amino acids long. V was shortened by 1 base and J by 5 bases, with 11 bases between the two germline ends. Germline CDR1 KGHSH, CDR2 LQKENI. CDR3 sequence (DNA): TGTGCCAGCTCACCACAGGGGGATGGGACTGAAGCTTTCTTT. Its translation: CASSPQGDGTEAFF.

J is TRBJ2-1 and V is TRBV6-5; 9 bases are a match to TRBD1. The germline gives CDR1 MNHEY, CDR2 SVGAGI. V gave up 6 bases and J gave up 3 bases; unmatched junction bases: 6. The CDR3 is 15 amino acids. CDR3 sequence reads: CASSGTGSFYNEQFF. The CDR3 coding sequence is TGTGCCAGCAGCGGGACAGGGAGCTTCTACAATGAGCAGTTCTTC.

This sequence joins TRBV11-2 and TRBJ2-7, with 10 nucleotides matching TRBD2. V dropped 1 base and J dropped 2; count of bases not matched to a gene: 2. CDR3 size: 15 residues. Germline values: CDR1 SGHAT, CDR2 FQNNGV. As DNA, the CDR3 is TGTGCCAGCAGCTTAGGGACTAGCGGTCCCTACGAGCAGTACTTC. Translation: CASSLGTSGPYEQYF.

V usage is TRBV18 and J usage is TRBJ2-4; the D gene is possibly TRBD2 (7 bases). This CDR3 comprises 16 residues. Trimming took off 1 base at V and 1 base at J, with 11 bases between the two ends. Germline V CDR1 and CDR2: KGHSH, LQKENI. This chain's CDR3 is CASSPRAGAAKNIQYF. The CDR3, as DNA: TGTGCCAGCTCACCACGGGCGGGGGCGGCCAAAAACATTCAGTACTTC.

V usage is TRBV30 and J usage is TRBJ1-4; 10 positions match TRBD1. The CDR3 has 13 amino acids. The V and J ends lost 2 bases and 10 bases, in that order; junction bases with no gene match: 4. CDR1 is GTSNPN, CDR2 SVGIG, per germline (reference sequence). The CDR3 protein is CAWSSTGGVKLFF. The CDR3 nucleotides read TGTGCCTGGAGTTCGACAGGGGGCGTAAAACTGTTTTTT.

The rearrangement joins TRBV7-8 to TRBJ2-7, with a weak D call TRBD2 (5 bases). The V end lost 2 bases, the J end lost 0 bases, and 8 bases lay between the germline ends. From germline, CDR1 is SGHVS and CDR2 FQNEAQ. This CDR3 is 14 amino acids long. CDR3 sequence: CASSLIGDSYEQYF. CDR3 coding DNA: TGTGCCAGCAGCTTAATCGGGGACTCCTACGAGCAGTACTTC.

This chain connects TRBV30 to TRBJ1-1; D is perhaps TRBD1 (6 bases). Per the germline V gene, CDR1 is GTSNPN and CDR2 is SVGIG (reference sequence). The CDR3 runs 13 residues. V gave up 5 bases and J gave up 1 base, with 11 bases separating them. CDR3 in DNA: TGTGCCTGGGGGAAGACAGGGAACACTGAAGCTTTCTTT. As protein: CAWGKTGNTEAFF.

The chain employs TRBV2 and TRBJ2-3, with TRBD2 as a possible D gene (5 bases). The germline V gene has CDR1 SNHLY and CDR2 FYNNEI. Trimming removed 1 base at V and 9 bases at J, with 11 bases between. There are 13 residues in the CDR3. CDR3 nucleotide sequence: TGTGCCAGCAGTGAAGGCCTGCCGGGAACGCAGTATTTT. The encoded protein is CASSEGLPGTQYF.

The V gene is TRBV30, the J gene TRBJ2-5; 9 bases map to TRBD2. Germline-derived CDR1 and CDR2 are GTSNPN and SVGIG (reference sequence). J gave up 2 bases and V 0 bases, and 4 bases lay outside the gene matches. This CDR3 region has 15 residues. The chain's CDR3 is CAWSVVAGEQETQYF. As DNA, the CDR3 is TGTGCCTGGAGTGTAGTAGCGGGGGAACAAGAGACCCAGTACTTC. The complete variable domain, with remaining parts taken from reference TRBV30 and TRBJ2-5, reads SQTIHQWPATLVQPVGSPLSLECTVEGTSNPNLYWYRQAAGRGLQLLFYSVGIGQISSEVPQNLSASRPQDRQFILSSKKLLLSDSGFYLCAWSVVAGEQETQYFGPGTRLLVL.

The chain has TRBV27 and TRBJ1-4, with 10 bases matching TRBD1. The CDR3 spans 15 residues. CDR1 is MNHEY, CDR2 SMNVEV, per germline (reference sequence). V trimming: 5 bases; J trimming: 10 bases; junction bases outside the gene matches: 10. CDR3 residues: CASSLRTGGLGKLFF. As DNA, the CDR3 is TGTGCCAGCAGTCTCCGGACAGGGGGTCTGGGAAAACTGTTTTTT.

The chain links TRBV10-3 to TRBJ1-2; a weak D match, TRBD1 (6 bases). This CDR3 is built from 15 residues. Per the germline V gene, CDR1 is ENHRY and CDR2 is SYGVKD. V was clipped by 7 bases and J by 0 bases, with 15 bases between them. The CDR3: CAINGRGAPNYGYTF. The CDR3 nucleotides are TGTGCCATCAATGGGCGGGGGGCCCCTAACTATGGCTACACCTTC.

The gene calls are TRBV11-2 and TRBJ2-7; D perhaps matches TRBD2 (5 bases). This CDR3 comprises 15 residues. The V end lost 5 bases, the J end lost 6 bases, and 20 bases lay between the germline ends. Germline values: CDR1 SGHAT, CDR2 FQNNGV. CDR3 sequence (DNA): TGTGCCAGCAGCGTCGGGGTGGTAGTTCCTTGCGAGCAGTACTTC. It yields the protein CASSVGVVVPCEQYF. The variable domain in full, completed from reference TRBV11-2 and TRBJ2-7, reads EAGVAQSPRYKIIEKRQSVAFWCNPISGHATLYWYQQILGQGPKLLIQFQNNGVVDDSQLPKDRFSAERLKGVDSTLKIQPAKLEDSAVYLCASSVGVVVPCEQYFGPGTRLTVT.

J is TRBJ1-4 and V is TRBV6-2 or TRBV6-3; 7 positions agree with TRBD1. Germline-derived CDR1 and CDR2 are MNHEY and SVGEGT. The CDR3 spans 14 residues. The trim removed 5 bases at V and 6 bases at J, leaving 6 bases unmatched. The CDR3 nucleotides read TGTGCCAGCAGTCAAAAGGGACAGCATGAAAAACTGTTTTTT. Its protein is CASSQKGQHEKLFF.

V usage is TRBV7-3 and J usage is TRBJ2-2; 8 bases line up with TRBD2. The CDR3 is made up of 16 amino acids. V shed 5 bases, J shed 0 bases, and the junction held 5 bases outside the gene matches. Germline values: CDR1 SGHTA, CDR2 FQGTGA. The CDR3: CASSLLGLANTGELFF. The CDR3 DNA reads as TGTGCCAGCAGCCTACTGGGACTAGCGAACACCGGGGAGCTGTTTTTT.